One sample yielded the 4 T cell receptor beta chains listed below, sequenced in a study of T cells in localized non-small cell lung cancer (TCRdb year 2020). Libraries were prepared through the immunoSEQ multiplex PCR assay. In TCRdb, the immuneACCESS table is reduced to in-frame sequences with V and J assigned. These tables do not hold every clone; where another copy was compared, an unresolved V gene accounts for under half, and the others remain unexplained. This sample comprises 9,500 to 15,000 clones, around 83% of them detected only once. Of the sample, around a fifth is held by the ten largest clones. Here the sequenced sample was peripheral blood, taken before any cancer treatment. These receptors came from a male donor at least 60 years old with stage I lung adenocarcinoma.

This chain joins TRBV28 and TRBJ1-1, with 9 bases aligning to TRBD1. This CDR3 is 16 amino acids long. The germline V gene has CDR1 MDHEN and CDR2 SYDVKM. The V segment lost 7 bases and the J segment 1 base; nucleotides outside the gene matches: 10. CDR3 sequence (DNA): TGTGCCAGCACAGCCCTGGACAGGGGTGGGAACACTGAAGCTTTCTTT. It yields the protein CASTALDRGGNTEAFF.

J is TRBJ2-6 and V is TRBV23-1; D possibly uses TRBD1 or TRBD2 (5 bases each). TRBV23-1 is given ORF status, its function remaining uncertain. V shed 7 bases and J shed 0 bases, with 13 bases lying between them. This CDR3 region has 16 residues. The CDR3 bases are TGCGCCAGCACCCCGGGACGGGCCTCTGGGGCCAACGTCCTGACTTTC. It translates to CASTPGRASGANVLTF.

The chain is built from TRBV28 and TRBJ1-1, with TRBD1 matching over 8 bases. There are 14 residues in the CDR3. Trimming cost V 7 bases and J 5 bases; bases outside gene matches: 9. Germline V gene lookup returns CDR1 MDHEN and CDR2 SYDVKM. The CDR3 is CASITDRVRTEAFF. DNA of the CDR3: TGTGCCAGCATCACGGACAGGGTGCGGACTGAAGCTTTCTTT.

V and J are TRBV5-1 and TRBJ2-1, with 12 bases lining up with TRBD2. CDR3 length equals 18 residues. Per the germline V gene, CDR1 is SGHRS and CDR2 is YFSETQ. V lost 4 bases and J lost 4; bases outside the gene matches: 12. The CDR3 nucleotides read TGCGCCAGCAGCCCTACTCCTCTGGGACTAGCGGGTTACAATGAGCAGTTCTTC. Translation gives CASSPTPLGLAGYNEQFF.